These T cell receptor beta chains were read from a single sample in a study of technical replicates of blood from a handful of donors. Profiling relied on immunoSEQ multiplex PCR, and the TCRdb table lists in-frame clones only, not all of them. The sample lists just under 60,000 clones, around 96% occurring once. Sequences were obtained from PBMCs. The source is a human donor in good health. Some clones in this sample may be carry-over from other donors' samples. Each CDR3 is given with its conserved first and last residue. D genes are given only for firm matches. Size tells how often a clone was seen (once, few, many) or the class of an expanded clone, and some rows leave it out.

abundance	v_gene	j_gene	d_gene	CDR3aa	CDR3nt
.	TRBV5-6	TRBJ2-7	.	CASSFTGPNSYEQYF	TGTGCCAGCAGCTTCACAGGGCCCAACTCCTACGAGCAGTACTTC
.	TRBV7-8	TRBJ2-2	TRBD2	CASSPTVAGGPGELFF	TGTGCCAGCAGCCCAACCGTTGCGGGAGGGCCCGGGGAGCTGTTTTTT
.	TRBV10-3	TRBJ2-7	.	CAISGKQGYEQYF	TGTGCCATCAGTGGGAAACAGGGTTACGAGCAGTACTTC
.	TRBV9	TRBJ1-2	.	CASSPARGRGSGYTF	TGTGCCAGCAGCCCCGCGAGGGGCAGGGGCAGTGGCTACACCTTC
.	TRBV2	TRBJ1-5	.	CASKSFSNQPQHF	TGTGCCAGCAAGAGCTTTAGCAATCAGCCCCAGCATTTT
.	TRBV7-8	TRBJ2-1	TRBD2	CASSIIAGGRNEQFF	TGTGCCAGCAGCATCATAGCGGGGGGGCGAAATGAGCAGTTCTTC
.	TRBV7-7	TRBJ2-2	TRBD2	CASSRNSGGSSTGELFF	TGTGCCAGCAGCCGGAATTCGGGCGGGAGCAGCACCGGGGAGCTGTTTTTT
once	TRBV2	TRBJ1-2	TRBD1	CASKKLGQGARGYTF	TGTGCCAGCAAAAAGTTGGGACAGGGGGCGCGAGGCTACACCTTC
.	TRBV11-1	TRBJ2-1	TRBD2	CASSLDWGGGEQFF	TGTGCCAGCAGCTTAGACTGGGGCGGGGGTGAGCAGTTCTTC
once	TRBV7-8	TRBJ1-5	.	CASSLTPTAGQPQHF	TGTGCCAGCAGCTTGACTCCGACAGCGGGTCAGCCCCAGCATTTT
.	TRBV27	TRBJ1-6	.	CASSSPGSYNSPLHF	TGTGCCAGCAGTTCCCCAGGGTCCTATAATTCACCCCTCCACTTT
.	TRBV11-2	TRBJ2-7	.	CASSSQGMLIEQYF	TGTGCCAGCAGCTCACAGGGCATGTTGATCGAGCAGTACTTC
.	TRBV21-1	TRBJ1-6	.	CASSSNNEGDNSPLHF	TGTGCCAGCAGCTCCAACAATGAAGGGGATAACTCACCCCTCCACTTT
.	TRBV27	TRBJ2-7	TRBD2	CASSLSPTSYTYEQYF	TGTGCCAGCAGTTTATCCCCGACTAGCTATACCTACGAGCAGTACTTC
.	TRBV28	TRBJ1-2	.	CASSAGQPIYGYTF	TGTGCCAGCAGCGCAGGACAGCCAATCTATGGCTACACCTTC
.	TRBV6-6	TRBJ2-7	TRBD2	CASRPFGGELNEQYF	TGTGCCAGCAGGCCCTTCGGGGGGGAATTGAACGAGCAGTACTTC
.	TRBV6-1	TRBJ1-5	TRBD1	CASSQGGDGNQPQHF	TGTGCCAGCAGCCAAGGGGGCGACGGCAATCAGCCCCAGCATTTT
.	TRBV4-1	TRBJ2-5	TRBD1	CASSQPRDRVSTQYF	TGCGCCAGCAGCCAACCCCGGGACAGGGTTTCGACCCAGTACTTC
.	TRBV4-1	TRBJ1-2	.	CASSQDRNYGYTF	TGCGCCAGCAGCCAAGACAGGAACTATGGCTACACCTTC
.	TRBV11-3	TRBJ2-3	.	CASSDSGRSVRSSTDTQYF	TGTGCCAGCAGCGATAGCGGCAGGAGTGTGCGATCTAGCACAGATACGCAGTATTTT
.	TRBV2	TRBJ1-2	.	CASRGTPTDPRYGYTF	TGTGCCAGCAGAGGGACTCCAACCGACCCTCGGTATGGCTACACCTTC
.	TRBV11-2	TRBJ2-3	.	CASAGVDTQYF	TGTGCCAGTGCAGGGGTGGATACGCAGTATTTT
.	TRBV4-2	TRBJ1-3	TRBD1	CASSQPDRASSGNTIYF	TGTGCCAGCAGCCAACCCGACAGGGCCTCCTCTGGAAACACCATATATTTT
.	TRBV11-3	TRBJ1-1	.	CASSLTGVNTEAFF	TGTGCCAGCAGCCTCACAGGCGTGAACACTGAAGCTTTCTTT
once	TRBV11-2	TRBJ2-7	.	CASSLDSTGPGQRSSYEQYF	TGTGCCAGCAGCTTAGATTCGACGGGGCCCGGACAGCGGAGCTCCTACGAGCAGTACTTC
.	TRBV7-8	TRBJ2-2	TRBD1	CASSLKRDRSLRTGELFF	TGTGCCAGCAGCTTAAAACGGGACAGGTCCCTGAGGACCGGGGAGCTGTTTTTT
.	TRBV5-5	TRBJ2-3	TRBD1	CASSLAGGEDTQYF	TGTGCCAGCAGCTTGGCAGGGGGCGAAGATACGCAGTATTTT
.	TRBV7-8	TRBJ2-5	TRBD2	CASSLDSGRVGRETQYF	TGTGCCAGCAGCTTAGATAGCGGGAGGGTGGGTAGGGAGACCCAGTACTTC
.	TRBV15	TRBJ1-1	.	CATSRERGRRRTEAFF	TGTGCCACCAGCAGAGAAAGGGGTAGGCGTCGCACTGAAGCTTTCTTT
.	TRBV25-1	TRBJ2-5	TRBD2	CASSDGRTGETQYF	TGTGCCAGCAGTGACGGGAGGACGGGAGAGACCCAGTACTTC
.	TRBV6-5	TRBJ2-2	.	CASSPGELRELFF	TGTGCCAGCAGCCCCGGGGAGTTAAGGGAGCTGTTTTTT
.	TRBV5-1	TRBJ2-1	TRBD1	CASSTGTGTNEQFF	TGCGCCAGCAGCACAGGGACAGGGACAAATGAGCAGTTCTTC
.	TRBV4-2	TRBJ2-5	TRBD2	CASSFQPGGAGLETQYF	TGTGCCAGCAGCTTCCAGCCCGGGGGGGCAGGACTAGAGACCCAGTACTTC
.	TRBV11-2	TRBJ2-7	.	CASSLDSSYEQYF	TGTGCCAGCAGCTTAGATTCGAGTTACGAGCAGTACTTC
once	TRBV4-3	TRBJ2-7	TRBD2	CASSLNSGGVTYEQYF	TGCGCCAGCAGCCTTAATAGCGGGGGTGTAACTTACGAGCAGTACTTC
.	TRBV7-8	TRBJ2-1	TRBD2	CASRLTSGGPYNEQFF	TGTGCCAGCAGACTGACTAGCGGGGGCCCCTACAATGAGCAGTTCTTC
.	TRBV4-3	TRBJ1-2	.	CASSQERTLGGYTF	TGCGCCAGCAGCCAAGAAAGGACACTCGGGGGCTACACCTTC
once	TRBV4-2	TRBJ2-7	TRBD2	CASSQEEAGGTSYF	TGTGCCAGCAGCCAAGAGGAGGCGGGGGGTACGTCGTACTTC
once	TRBV18	TRBJ2-2	TRBD1	CASSPGQGATGELFF	TGTGCCAGCTCACCGGGACAGGGGGCAACCGGGGAGCTGTTTTTT
.	TRBV4-2	TRBJ2-3	TRBD2	CASSQELAGGTDTQYF	TGTGCCAGCAGCCAAGAACTAGCGGGGGGAACAGATACGCAGTATTTT
.	TRBV7-3	TRBJ2-7	TRBD1	CASSFRDRGVHEQYF	TGTGCCAGCAGCTTCCGGGACAGGGGGGTCCACGAGCAGTACTTC
.	TRBV4-2	TRBJ1-2	TRBD1	CASSQFRDSKANYGYTF	TGTGCCAGCAGCCAATTCCGGGACAGCAAAGCTAACTATGGCTACACCTTC
.	TRBV5-6	TRBJ2-3	.	CASSRLQGSGTDTQYF	TGTGCCAGCAGCCGACTCCAGGGGTCCGGCACAGATACGCAGTATTTT
.	TRBV5-1	TRBJ2-5	TRBD2	CASSWGGNSGPQETQYF	TGCGCCAGCAGCTGGGGGGGGAATAGCGGTCCCCAAGAGACCCAGTACTTC
.	TRBV7-2	TRBJ2-7	TRBD2	CASSFAGTSGSYEQYF	TGTGCCAGCAGCTTTGCGGGGACTAGCGGGAGCTACGAGCAGTACTTC
.	TRBV15	TRBJ2-2	.	CATSREKHTGELFF	TGTGCCACCAGCAGAGAAAAGCACACCGGGGAGCTGTTTTTT
.	TRBV6-1	TRBJ1-6	.	CASTRTPLNSPLHF	TGTGCCAGCACCAGGACACCGTTGAATTCACCCCTCCACTTT
.	TRBV2	TRBJ2-2	TRBD1	CASSEMGGQGDTGELFF	TGTGCCAGCAGCGAAATGGGGGGACAGGGGGACACCGGGGAGCTGTTTTTT
few	TRBV11-2	TRBJ1-1	TRBD1	CASSSSGTGNTEAFF	TGTGCCAGCAGCTCATCCGGGACAGGGAACACTGAAGCTTTCTTT
.	TRBV9	TRBJ1-4	TRBD1	CASSGTGSAEKLFF	TGTGCCAGCAGTGGGACAGGGAGTGCGGAAAAACTGTTTTTT
.	TRBV10-3	TRBJ2-5	TRBD1	CAARGQGAGETQYF	TGTGCCGCCAGGGGCCAGGGGGCGGGAGAGACCCAGTACTTC